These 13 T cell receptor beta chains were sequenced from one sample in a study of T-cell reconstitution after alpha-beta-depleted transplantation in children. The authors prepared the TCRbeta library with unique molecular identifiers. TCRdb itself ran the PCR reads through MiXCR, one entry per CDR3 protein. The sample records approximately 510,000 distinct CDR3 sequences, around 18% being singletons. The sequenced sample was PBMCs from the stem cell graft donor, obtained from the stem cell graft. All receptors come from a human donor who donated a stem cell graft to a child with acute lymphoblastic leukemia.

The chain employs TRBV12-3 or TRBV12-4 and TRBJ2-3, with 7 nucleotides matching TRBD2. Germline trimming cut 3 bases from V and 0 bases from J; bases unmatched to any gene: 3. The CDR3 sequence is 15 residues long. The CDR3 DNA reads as TGTGCCAGCAGTTTCAGCGGGATTAGCACAGATACGCAGTATTTT. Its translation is CASSFSGISTDTQYF.

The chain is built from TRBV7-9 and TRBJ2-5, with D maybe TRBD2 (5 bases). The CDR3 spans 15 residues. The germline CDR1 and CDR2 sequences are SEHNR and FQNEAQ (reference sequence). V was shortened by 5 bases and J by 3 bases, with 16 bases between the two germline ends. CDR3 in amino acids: CASSPDFRLKETQYF. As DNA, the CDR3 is TGTGCCAGCAGCCCGGACTTCAGGCTAAAAGAGACCCAGTACTTC.

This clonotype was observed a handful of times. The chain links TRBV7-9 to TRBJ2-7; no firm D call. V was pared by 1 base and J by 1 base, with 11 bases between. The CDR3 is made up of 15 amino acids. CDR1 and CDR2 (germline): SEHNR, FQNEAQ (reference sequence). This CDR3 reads CASSLVGLKSYEQYF. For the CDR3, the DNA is TGTGCCAGCAGCTTAGTGGGGTTGAAATCCTACGAGCAGTACTTC.

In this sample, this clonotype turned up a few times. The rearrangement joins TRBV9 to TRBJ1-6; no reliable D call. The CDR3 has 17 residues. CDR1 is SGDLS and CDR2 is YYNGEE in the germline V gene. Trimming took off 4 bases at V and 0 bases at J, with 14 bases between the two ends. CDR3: CASSSEAASSYNSPLHF. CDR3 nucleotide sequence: TGTGCCAGCAGCTCCGAAGCGGCTAGCTCCTATAATTCACCCCTCCACTTT.

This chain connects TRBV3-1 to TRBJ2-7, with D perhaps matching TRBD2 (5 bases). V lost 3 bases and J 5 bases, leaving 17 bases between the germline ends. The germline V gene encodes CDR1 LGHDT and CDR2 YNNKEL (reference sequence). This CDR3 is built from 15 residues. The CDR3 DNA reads TGTGCCAGCAGCCAGATCGCGGGCGTCTGGGACGAGCAGTACTTC. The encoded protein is CASSQIAGVWDEQYF.

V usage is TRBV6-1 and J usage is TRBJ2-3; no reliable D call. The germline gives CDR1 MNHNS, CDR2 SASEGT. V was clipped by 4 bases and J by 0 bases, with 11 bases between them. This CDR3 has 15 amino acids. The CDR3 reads CASSVLWASTDTQYF. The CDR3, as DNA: TGTGCCAGCAGTGTTTTGTGGGCTAGCACAGATACGCAGTATTTT.

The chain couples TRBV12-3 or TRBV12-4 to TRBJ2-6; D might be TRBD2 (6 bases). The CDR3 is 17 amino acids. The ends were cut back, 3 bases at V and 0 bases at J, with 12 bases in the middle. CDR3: CASSLGGPDSGANVLTF. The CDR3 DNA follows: TGTGCCAGCAGTTTGGGGGGACCGGACTCTGGGGCCAACGTCCTGACTTTC.

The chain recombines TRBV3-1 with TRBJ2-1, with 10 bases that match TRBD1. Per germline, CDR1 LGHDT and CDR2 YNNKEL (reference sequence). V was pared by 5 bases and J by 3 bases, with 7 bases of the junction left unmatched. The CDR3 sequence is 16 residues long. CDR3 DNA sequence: TGTGCCAGCAGCTCCCCGACAGGGGGCCTCTACAATGAGCAGTTCTTC. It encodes CASSSPTGGLYNEQFF.

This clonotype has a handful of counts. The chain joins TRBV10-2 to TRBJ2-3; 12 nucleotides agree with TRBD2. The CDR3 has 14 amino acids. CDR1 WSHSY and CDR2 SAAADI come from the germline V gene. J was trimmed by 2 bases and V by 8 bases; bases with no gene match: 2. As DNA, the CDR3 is TGCGCCAGCGGACTAGCGGGATTCACAGATACGCAGTATTTT. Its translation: CASGLAGFTDTQYF.

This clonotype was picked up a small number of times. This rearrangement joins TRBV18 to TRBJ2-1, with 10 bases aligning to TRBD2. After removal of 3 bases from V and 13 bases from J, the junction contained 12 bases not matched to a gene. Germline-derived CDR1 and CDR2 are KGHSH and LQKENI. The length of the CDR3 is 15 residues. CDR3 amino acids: CASSPGLAGVQLQFF. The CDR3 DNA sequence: TGTGCCAGCTCACCCGGGCTAGCGGGAGTGCAACTCCAGTTCTTC.

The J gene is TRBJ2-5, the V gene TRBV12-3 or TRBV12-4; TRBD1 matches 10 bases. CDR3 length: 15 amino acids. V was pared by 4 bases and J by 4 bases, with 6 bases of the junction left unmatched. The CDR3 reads CASSSGQGVGETQYF. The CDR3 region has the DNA TGTGCCAGCAGTTCCGGACAGGGGGTTGGAGAGACCCAGTACTTC.

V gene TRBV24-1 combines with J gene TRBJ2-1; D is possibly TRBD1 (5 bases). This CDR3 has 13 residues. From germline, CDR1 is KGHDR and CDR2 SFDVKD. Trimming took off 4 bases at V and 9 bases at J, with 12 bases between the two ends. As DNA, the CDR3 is TGTGCCACCAGTGACTCCAGGGTAAGTGAGCAGTTCTTC. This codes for CATSDSRVSEQFF.

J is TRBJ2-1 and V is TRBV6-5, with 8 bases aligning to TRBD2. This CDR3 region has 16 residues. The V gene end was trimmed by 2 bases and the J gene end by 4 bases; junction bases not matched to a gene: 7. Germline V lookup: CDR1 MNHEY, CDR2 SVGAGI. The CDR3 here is CASSYLPASGYNEQFF. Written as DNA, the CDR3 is TGTGCCAGCAGTTACCTGCCCGCTAGCGGGTACAATGAGCAGTTCTTC.